This TCR beta chain came from a study of radiotherapy plus CTLA-4 blockade in lung cancer. Generated by immunoSEQ multiplex PCR, the TCRdb table keeps only in-frame clones and is missing some. The profile shows 75,000 to 95,000 clones, around 72% of them singletons. The CDR3 is 14 residues long. Between the trimmed V and J ends, which lost 4 bases and 2 bases, there was a span of 12 bases. Per germline, CDR1 SGHTS and CDR2 YDEGEE. The clonotype was recovered from a human donor with non-small cell lung cancer that progressed on radiotherapy plus ipilimumab. The chain links TRBV5-8 to TRBJ2-5; perhaps D is TRBD1 or TRBD2 (5 bases each). This specimen was peripheral blood, taken from a patient treated with radiotherapy plus ipilimumab. In nucleotides, the CDR3 is TGTGCCAGCAGCCCTCGTTGGGGGCAAGAGACCCAGTACTTC. It encodes CASSPRWGQETQYF.